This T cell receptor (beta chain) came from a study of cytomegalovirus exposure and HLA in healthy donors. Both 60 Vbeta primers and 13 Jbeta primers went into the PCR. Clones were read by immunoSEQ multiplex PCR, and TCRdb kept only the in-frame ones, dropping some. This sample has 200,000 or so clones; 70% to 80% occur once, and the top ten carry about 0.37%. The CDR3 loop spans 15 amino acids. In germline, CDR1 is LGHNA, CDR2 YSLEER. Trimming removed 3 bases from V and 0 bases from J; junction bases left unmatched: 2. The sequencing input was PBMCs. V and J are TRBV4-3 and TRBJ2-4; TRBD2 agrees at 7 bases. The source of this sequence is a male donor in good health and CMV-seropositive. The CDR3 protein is CASSQQREAKNIQYF. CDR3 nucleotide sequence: TGCGCCAGCAGCCAGCAGCGGGAAGCCAAAAACATTCAGTACTTC.